What follows is one TCR beta chain and its context. Trimming shortened V by 3 bases and J by 7 bases, and 13 bases separated the two germline ends. CDR1 and CDR2 from the germline V gene are GTSNPN and SVGIG (reference sequence). The CDR3 length is 14 residues. The record originates from a study of blood T cell repertoires in COVID-19. Study at large: PBMCs, B-cell-depleted T cells, or T cells provided the cDNA or gDNA that made up the material.

TCRdb's table, derived via immunoSEQ multiplex PCR, lists solely in-frame clones and lacks some. This sample carries 130,000 to 150,000 clones, just under 85% of them seen once, and the ten largest clones take 6.2%. Sequencing was done on a sample of PBMCs or T cells enriched from blood (not recorded which). This chain links TRBV30 with TRBJ1-6; D call uncertain. This receptor was taken from a woman aged 40 to 49 who had recovered from COVID-19. CDR3 bases: TGTGCCTGGAGAGTTTGGGCAGAGAATTCACCCCTCCACTTT. This encodes CAWRVWAENSPLHF.